A selection of T cell receptor beta chains follows, all from one sample in a study of cytomegalovirus exposure and HLA in healthy donors. Clones were read by immunoSEQ multiplex PCR, and TCRdb kept only the in-frame ones, dropping some. Of about 110,000 clones detected, 80% to 85% appear once; the ten largest clones hold 2.5% to 3%. Specimen: PBMCs. These receptors all come from a woman aged 55-69 years in good health and CMV-seropositive. The conserved cysteine and the conserved F or W are not part of the CDR3 here.

ASSHPPGIAGAGELF	TRBV14	TRBJ2-2
ASSTGLAGREQY	TRBV5-4	TRBJ2-7
ASSVMDNLSPLH	TRBV9	TRBJ1-6
ASSLWASGGYNEQF	TRBV7-7	TRBJ2-1
ASSTGMGLAGDTQY	TRBV27	TRBJ2-3
ASSPGTVNTEAF	TRBV28	TRBJ1-1
ASSLFSGLFYNEQF	TRBV7-8	TRBJ2-1
ASSPTELAGGADTQY	TRBV7-2	TRBJ2-3
ATSRVTGGTGELF	TRBV15	TRBJ2-2
ASSLFDEQY	TRBV7-9	TRBJ2-7
ASSASPGGNTEAF	TRBV25-1	TRBJ1-1
ASSRSGRGYEQY	TRBV5-4	TRBJ2-7
ASSFKGAGAETQY	TRBV5-4	TRBJ2-5
AWSPLGRMNTEAF	TRBV30	TRBJ1-1
AISEFAGASNQPQH	TRBV10-3	TRBJ1-5
ASRPGLGLWEQY	TRBV6-6	TRBJ2-7
ASSLLAGGSDTGELF	TRBV13	TRBJ2-2
ASSQVGRRGAGETQY	TRBV4-2	TRBJ2-5
ATKTSGPSGTQY	TRBV2	TRBJ2-5
ASSLAPGLAGATDTQY	TRBV7-9	TRBJ2-3
ASSLGTVFDTQY	TRBV5-1	TRBJ2-3
ASSLAGTGELF	TRBV7-3	TRBJ2-2
ASSPQGDHGYT	TRBV18	TRBJ1-2
ASTQGSGANILT	TRBV27	TRBJ2-6
ASSQGQGSLNEQF	TRBV18	TRBJ2-1
ASSLSAGSLYGYT	TRBV28	TRBJ1-2
ASSPERDTEAF	TRBV6-6	TRBJ1-1
ASSDGQGFPEAF	TRBV11-2	TRBJ1-1